This T cell receptor (beta chain) originates from a study of regulatory T cells in long-lasting Graves disease. For TCR beta, libraries came from iRepertoire HTBI primers and Arm-PCR of CDR3 regions. TCRdb re-analysed the multiplex PCR reads in MiXCR, keeping a single row per CDR3 protein. Of roughly 400,000 distinct CDR3 sequences listed, around a fifth are singletons. This clonotype has ten or more counts. As for time point: persistent/refractory GD, antithyroid drugs over 5 years with positive TRAb. The TCR library used RNA extracted from PBMCs. V gave up 5 bases and J gave up 5 bases, with 18 bases separating them. Germline lookup yields CDR1 LNHNV and CDR2 YYDKDF (reference sequence). CDR3 length equals 15 residues.

V usage is TRBV15 and J usage is TRBJ1-2, with D maybe TRBD1 (6 bases). The material was peripheral blood mononuclear cells (PBMCs), obtained when the disease was refractory, from a patient treated with antithyroid drugs. The sequence came from a female donor with Graves disease. The CDR3, as DNA: TGTGCCACCAGCGGGGGGCCCCAGCACAGTTATGGCTACACCTTC. Translation: CATSGGPQHSYGYTF.